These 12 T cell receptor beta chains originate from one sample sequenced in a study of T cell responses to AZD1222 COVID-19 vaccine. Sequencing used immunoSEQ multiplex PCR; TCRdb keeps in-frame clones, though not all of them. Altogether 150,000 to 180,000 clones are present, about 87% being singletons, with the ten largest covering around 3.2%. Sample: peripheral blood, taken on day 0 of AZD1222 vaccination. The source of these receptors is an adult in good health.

CDR3: CASSQAPGGLYNEQFF. The CDR3, as DNA: TGTGCCAGCAGCCAAGCGCCGGGGGGTCTTTACAATGAGCAGTTCTTC. This sequence joins TRBV3-1 (or the pseudogene TRBV3-2) and TRBJ2-1; 7 bases match TRBD2. V dropped 1 base and J dropped 4; count of bases not matched to a gene: 7. This CDR3 comprises 16 residues. CDR1 LGHDT and CDR2 YNNKEL come from the germline V gene (reference sequence).

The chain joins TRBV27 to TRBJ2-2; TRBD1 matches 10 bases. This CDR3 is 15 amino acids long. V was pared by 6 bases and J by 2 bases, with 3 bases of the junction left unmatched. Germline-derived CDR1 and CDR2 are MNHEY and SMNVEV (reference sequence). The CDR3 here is CASSDRGRNTGELFF. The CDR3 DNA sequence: TGTGCCAGCAGCGACAGGGGGCGTAACACCGGGGAGCTGTTTTTT.

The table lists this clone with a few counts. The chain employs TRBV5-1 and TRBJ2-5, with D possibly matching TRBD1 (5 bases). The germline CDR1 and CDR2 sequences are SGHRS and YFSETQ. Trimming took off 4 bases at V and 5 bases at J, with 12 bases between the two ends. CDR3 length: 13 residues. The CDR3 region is CASSPGPGETQYF. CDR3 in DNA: TGCGCCAGCAGCCCCGGACCAGGGGAGACCCAGTACTTC.

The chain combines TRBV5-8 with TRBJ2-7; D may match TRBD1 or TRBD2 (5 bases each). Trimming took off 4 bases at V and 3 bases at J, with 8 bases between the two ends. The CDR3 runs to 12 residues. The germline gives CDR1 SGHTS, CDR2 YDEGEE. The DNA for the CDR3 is TGTGCCAGCAGCCGGGACCGCTACGAGCAGTACTTC. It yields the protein CASSRDRYEQYF.

The CDR3 protein is CASSYSRGGEYEQYF. The CDR3 bases are TGTGCCAGCAGTTACTCGCGGGGGGGAGAATACGAGCAGTACTTC. J is TRBJ2-7 and V is TRBV6-2 or TRBV6-3; TRBD2 aligns across 9 bases. V trimming: 0 bases; J trimming: 4 bases; junction bases outside the gene matches: 4. CDR3 length equals 15 residues. Looked up from germline, CDR1 is MNHEY and CDR2 is SVGEGT.

The DNA for the CDR3 is TGTGCCACCAAAGGGGGACAGGGGTACACCGGGGAGCTGTTTTTT. Its translation is CATKGGQGYTGELFF. The rearrangement joins TRBV19 to TRBJ2-2; TRBD1 matches 10 bases. V shed 10 bases and J 3 bases; nucleotides not matched to a gene: 8. Per germline, CDR1 LNHDA and CDR2 SQIVND (reference sequence). The CDR3 contains 15 residues.

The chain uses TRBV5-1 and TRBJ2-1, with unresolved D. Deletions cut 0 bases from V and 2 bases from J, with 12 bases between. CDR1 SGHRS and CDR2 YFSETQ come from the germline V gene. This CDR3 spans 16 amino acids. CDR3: CASSLDPAGAYNEQFF. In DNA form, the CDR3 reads TGCGCCAGCAGCTTGGATCCCGCTGGTGCCTACAATGAGCAGTTCTTC.

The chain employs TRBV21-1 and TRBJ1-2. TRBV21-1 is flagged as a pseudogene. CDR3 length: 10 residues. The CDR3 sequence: CASRNYGYTF. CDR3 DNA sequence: TGTGCCAGCAGAAACTATGGCTACACCTTC.

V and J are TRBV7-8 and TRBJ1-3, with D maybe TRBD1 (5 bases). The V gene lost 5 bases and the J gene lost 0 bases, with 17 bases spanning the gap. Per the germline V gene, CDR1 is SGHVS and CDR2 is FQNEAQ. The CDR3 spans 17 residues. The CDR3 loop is CASSAKPGTISGNTIYF. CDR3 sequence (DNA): TGTGCCAGCAGCGCGAAACCGGGGACCATCTCTGGAAACACCATATATTTT.

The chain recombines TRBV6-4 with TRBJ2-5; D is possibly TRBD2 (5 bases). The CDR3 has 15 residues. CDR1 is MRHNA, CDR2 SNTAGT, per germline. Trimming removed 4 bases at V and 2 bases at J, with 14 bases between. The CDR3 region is CASSVNSGEQETQYF. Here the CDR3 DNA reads TGTGCCAGCAGTGTTAACAGCGGTGAACAAGAGACCCAGTACTTC.

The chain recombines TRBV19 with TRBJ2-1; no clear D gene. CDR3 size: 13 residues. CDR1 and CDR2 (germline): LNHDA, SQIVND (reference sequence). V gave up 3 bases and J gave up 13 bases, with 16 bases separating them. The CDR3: CASSMADARSQFF. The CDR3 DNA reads TGTGCCAGTAGTATGGCTGACGCCCGGTCCCAGTTCTTC. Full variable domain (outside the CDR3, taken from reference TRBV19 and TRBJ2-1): DGGITQSPKYLFRKEGQNVTLSCEQNLNHDAMYWYRQDPGQGLRLIYYSQIVNDFQKGDIAEGYSVSREKKESFPLTVTSAQKNPTAFYLCASSMADARSQFFGPGTRLTVL.

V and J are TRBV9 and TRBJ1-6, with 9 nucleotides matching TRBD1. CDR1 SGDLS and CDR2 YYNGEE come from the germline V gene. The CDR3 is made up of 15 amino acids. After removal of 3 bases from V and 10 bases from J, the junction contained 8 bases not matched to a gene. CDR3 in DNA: TGTGCCAGCAGCGGCGGACAGGGGTATGGATCACCCCTCCACTTT. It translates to CASSGGQGYGSPLHF.